The following is a TCR beta chain sequence with its context. Only in-frame clones appear in the TCRdb table, and some are missing; sequencing was by immunoSEQ multiplex PCR. The sample carries about 100,000 clones, 80% to 90% recorded once. The data were taken from a study of T cell responses to AZD1222 COVID-19 vaccine. CDR3 length: 15 amino acids. The germline gives CDR1 SGHNT, CDR2 YENEEA. V gave up 0 bases and J gave up 2 bases, with 9 bases separating them. This specimen was peripheral blood, taken 28 days after the second AZD1222 dose. This clonotype was obtained from an adult who received the AZD1222 COVID-19 vaccine. The chain links TRBV11-3 to TRBJ2-3; D is unresolved. In nucleotides, the CDR3 is TGTGCCAGCAGCTTAGACAGGAATCCCACAGATACGCAGTATTTT. The encoded protein is CASSLDRNPTDTQYF. Filled out from reference TRBV11-3 and TRBJ2-3, the complete variable domain reads EAGVVQSPRYKIIEKKQPVAFWCNPISGHNTLYWYLQNLGQGPELLIRYENEEAVDDSQLPKDRFSAERLKGVDSTLKIQPAELGDSAVYLCASSLDRNPTDTQYFGPGTRLTVL.